One T cell receptor (beta chain) is described in this entry. This CDR3 has 15 amino acids. Germline V gives CDR1 SGHRS, CDR2 YFSETQ. The germline V and J ends were trimmed by 4 bases and 0 bases, with 11 bases remaining between them. TCR beta sequences were obtained from blood CD8+ and CD4+ T cells. It was with random hexamers that 0.5 to 1 ug RNA was reverse transcribed. MiXCR, run by TCRdb on the immunoSEQ multiplex PCR reads, gives a single entry per CDR3 protein. The top ten hold about 0.53% of the sample, which has under 80,000 distinct CDR3 sequences, about 92% seen once. These data belong to a study of CD8 T cells in Susac syndrome.

The receptor comes from a human donor with Susac syndrome. The chain combines TRBV5-1 with TRBJ2-4, with D perhaps TRBD1 or TRBD2 (5 bases each). Sequencing was carried out using CD4+ T cells from PBMCs. The CDR3 spells CASSPTGTAKNIQYF. In DNA form, the CDR3 reads TGCGCCAGCAGCCCGACCGGGACAGCCAAAAACATTCAGTACTTC.